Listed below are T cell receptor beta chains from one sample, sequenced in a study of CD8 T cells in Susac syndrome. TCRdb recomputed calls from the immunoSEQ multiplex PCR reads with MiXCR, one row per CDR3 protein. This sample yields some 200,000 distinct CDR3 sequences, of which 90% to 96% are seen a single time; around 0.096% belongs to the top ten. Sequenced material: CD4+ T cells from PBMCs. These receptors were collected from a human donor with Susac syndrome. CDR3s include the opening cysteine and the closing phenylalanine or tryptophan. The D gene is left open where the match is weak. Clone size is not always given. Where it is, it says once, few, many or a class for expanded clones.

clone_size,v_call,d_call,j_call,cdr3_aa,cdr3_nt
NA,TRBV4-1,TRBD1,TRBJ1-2,CASSIIRDRAGYTF,TGCGCCAGCAGCATAATCCGGGACAGGGCAGGCTACACCTTC
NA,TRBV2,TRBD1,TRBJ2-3,CASSEANRGLDTQYF,TGTGCCAGCAGTGAGGCTAACAGGGGGCTTGATACGCAGTATTTT
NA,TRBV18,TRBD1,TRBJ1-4,CASSLGQDNEKLFF,TGTGCCAGCTCACTGGGACAGGACAATGAAAAACTGTTTTTT
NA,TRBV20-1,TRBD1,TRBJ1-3,CSAAHQGVVGF,TGCAGTGCGGCCCACCAGGGGGTAGTGGGTTTT
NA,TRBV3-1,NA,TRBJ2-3,CASSPTIGTDTQYF,TGTGCCAGCAGCCCTACTATAGGCACAGATACGCAGTATTTT
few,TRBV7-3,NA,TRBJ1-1,CASRTGVNTEAFF,TGTGCCAGCAGGACGGGGGTGAACACTGAAGCTTTCTTT
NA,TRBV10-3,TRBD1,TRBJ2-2,CAISDGTGAAGELFF,TGTGCCATCAGTGATGGGACAGGCGCGGCCGGGGAGCTGTTTTTT
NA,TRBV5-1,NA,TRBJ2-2,CASSLTADLTGELFF,TGCGCCAGCAGCTTGACGGCAGACCTCACCGGGGAGCTGTTTTTT
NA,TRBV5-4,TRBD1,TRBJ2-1,CASSLGQAADNEQFF,TGTGCCAGCAGCCTCGGACAGGCAGCGGATAATGAGCAGTTCTTC
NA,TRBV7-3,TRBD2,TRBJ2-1,CASSSPAGLASGEQFF,TGTGCCAGCAGCTCCCCCGCGGGACTAGCGTCCGGTGAGCAGTTCTTC
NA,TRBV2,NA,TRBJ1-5,CASSERRVSNQPQHF,TGTGCCAGCAGTGAACGCAGAGTTAGCAATCAGCCCCAGCATTTT
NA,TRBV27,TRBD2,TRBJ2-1,CASRFLRGYNEQFF,TGTGCCAGCAGATTCCTGCGGGGGTACAATGAGCAGTTCTTC
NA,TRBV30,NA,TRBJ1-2,CAGGPGRANYGYTF,TGTGCCGGTGGCCCGGGCCGGGCTAACTATGGCTACACCTTC
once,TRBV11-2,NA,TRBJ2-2,CASRPRAQGGTGELFF,TGTGCCAGCAGGCCGCGCGCCCAGGGGGGCACCGGGGAGCTGTTTTTT
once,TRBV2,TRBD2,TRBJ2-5,CASTPGGLAARETQYF,TGTGCCAGCACCCCCGGTGGCCTAGCGGCCCGGGAGACCCAGTACTTC
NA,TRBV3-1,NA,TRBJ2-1,CASSPVLGGSTYNEQFF,TGTGCCAGCAGCCCCGTCTTGGGGGGTTCAACCTACAATGAGCAGTTCTTC
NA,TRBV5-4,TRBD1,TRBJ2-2,CASSLPLGTANTGELFF,TGTGCCAGCAGCTTGCCTCTTGGGACAGCGAACACCGGGGAGCTGTTTTTT
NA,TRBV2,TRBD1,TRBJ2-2,CASRVQGASTGELFF,TGTGCCAGCAGGGTACAGGGGGCAAGCACCGGGGAGCTGTTTTTT
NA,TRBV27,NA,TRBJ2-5,CASSLTLGETQYF,TGTGCCAGCAGTTTAACCCTCGGAGAGACCCAGTACTTC
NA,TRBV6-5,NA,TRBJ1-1,CASRRGAMGTEAFF,TGTGCCAGCAGGAGGGGAGCGATGGGCACTGAAGCTTTCTTT
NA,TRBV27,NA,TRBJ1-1,CASSLIGIPNTEAFF,TGTGCCAGCAGTTTAATAGGGATACCGAACACTGAAGCTTTCTTT
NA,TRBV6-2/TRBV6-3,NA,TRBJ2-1,CASSFTAASYNEQFF,TGTGCCAGCAGTTTTACCGCGGCATCCTACAATGAGCAGTTCTTC
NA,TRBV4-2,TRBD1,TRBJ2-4,CASSQGGQGAKNIQYF,TGTGCCAGCAGCCAAGGAGGACAGGGAGCCAAAAACATTCAGTACTTC
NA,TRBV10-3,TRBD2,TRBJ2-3,CAISGLAGGQDTQYF,TGTGCCATCAGTGGACTAGCGGGGGGGCAAGATACGCAGTATTTT
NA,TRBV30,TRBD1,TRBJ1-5,CAWSGDRTNQPQHF,TGTGCCTGGAGTGGGGACAGAACTAATCAGCCCCAGCATTTT
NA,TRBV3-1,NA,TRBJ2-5,CASFAVQGGTQYF,TGTGCCAGCTTCGCGGTGCAGGGGGGGACCCAGTACTTC
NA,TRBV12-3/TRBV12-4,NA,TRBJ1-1,CASSFSNSGGTEAFF,TGTGCCAGCAGTTTTAGTAACAGCGGTGGCACTGAAGCTTTCTTT
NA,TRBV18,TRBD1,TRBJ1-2,CASSPSRDRVSNYGYTF,TGTGCCAGCTCACCGTCCCGGGACAGGGTATCTAACTATGGCTACACCTTC
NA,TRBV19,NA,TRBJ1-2,CASNRGTNYGYTF,TGTGCCAGTAATCGGGGAACTAACTATGGCTACACCTTC
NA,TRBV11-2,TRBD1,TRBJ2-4,CASSLGQGWAIQYF,TGTGCCAGCAGTCTTGGACAGGGCTGGGCCATTCAGTACTTC
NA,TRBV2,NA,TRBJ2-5,CASTKDGGRETQYF,TGTGCCAGCACCAAAGACGGAGGGAGAGAGACCCAGTACTTC
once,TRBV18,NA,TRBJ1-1,CASSPLPSNGFGNTEAFF,TGTGCCAGCTCACCATTGCCCAGCAACGGGTTTGGGAACACTGAAGCTTTCTTT
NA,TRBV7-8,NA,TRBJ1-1,CASSLGLAEAEAFF,TGTGCCAGCAGCTTAGGGTTAGCGGAGGCTGAAGCTTTCTTT
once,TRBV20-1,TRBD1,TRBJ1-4,CSVMGQRNEKLFF,TGCAGTGTTATGGGACAGCGAAATGAAAAACTGTTTTTT
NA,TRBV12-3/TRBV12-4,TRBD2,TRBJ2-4,CASRWRGINIQYF,TGTGCCAGCAGGTGGCGGGGGATCAACATTCAGTACTTC
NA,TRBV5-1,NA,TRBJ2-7,CASSSGTFVDEQYF,TGCGCCAGCAGCTCGGGGACATTCGTGGACGAGCAGTACTTC
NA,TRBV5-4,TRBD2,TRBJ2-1,CASTRGGGGPPREQFF,TGTGCCAGCACCCGGGGGGGCGGGGGCCCCCCTAGGGAGCAGTTCTTC
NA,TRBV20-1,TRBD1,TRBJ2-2,CSARVFGQGMNTGELFF,TGCAGTGCTAGAGTGTTCGGACAGGGGATGAACACCGGGGAGCTGTTTTTT
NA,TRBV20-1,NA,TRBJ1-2,CSARDPARQGYTF,TGCAGTGCTAGAGATCCCGCCAGACAGGGCTACACCTTC
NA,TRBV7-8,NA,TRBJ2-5,CASSTLVGPQETQYF,TGTGCCAGCAGCACCCTGGTGGGGCCCCAAGAGACCCAGTACTTC
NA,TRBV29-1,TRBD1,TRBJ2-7,CSAGTGSDEQYF,TGCAGCGCCGGGACAGGGTCCGACGAGCAGTACTTC
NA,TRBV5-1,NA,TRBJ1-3,CASSLTSRSGNTVYF,TGCGCCAGCAGCTTGACGTCGCGCTCTGGAAACACCGTATATTTT
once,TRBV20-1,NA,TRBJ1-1,CSARNRKNTEAFF,TGCAGTGCTAGAAACAGAAAGAACACTGAAGCTTTCTTT
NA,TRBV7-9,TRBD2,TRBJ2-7,CASSLAGLAGGRQYF,TGTGCCAGCAGCTTAGCGGGCCTAGCGGGAGGAAGGCAGTACTTC
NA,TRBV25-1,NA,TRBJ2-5,CASSERGLKTQYF,TGTGCCAGCAGTGAACGGGGTCTGAAGACCCAGTACTTC
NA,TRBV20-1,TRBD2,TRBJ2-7,CSARDAGVPSLYEQYF,TGCAGTGCTAGAGATGCGGGGGTCCCTTCTCTCTACGAGCAGTACTTC
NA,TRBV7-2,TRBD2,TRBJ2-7,CASSLVLAFEQYF,TGTGCCAGCAGCTTAGTACTAGCGTTCGAGCAGTACTTC
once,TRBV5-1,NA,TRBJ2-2,CASSRMAGLETGELFF,TGCGCCAGCAGCCGGATGGCGGGGTTGGAAACCGGGGAGCTGTTTTTT
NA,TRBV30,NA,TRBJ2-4,CAWSQVPKNIQYF,TGTGCCTGGAGCCAGGTACCCAAAAACATTCAGTACTTC
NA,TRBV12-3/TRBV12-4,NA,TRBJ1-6,CASSLWEDLNSPLHF,TGTGCCAGCAGTTTATGGGAAGACCTTAATTCACCCCTCCACTTT
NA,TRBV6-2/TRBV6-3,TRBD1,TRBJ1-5,CASSSQGAVKPQHF,TGTGCCAGCAGCTCACAGGGGGCCGTAAAGCCCCAGCATTTT
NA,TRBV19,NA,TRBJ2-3,CASSALSITDTQYF,TGTGCCAGTAGTGCACTTTCGATCACAGATACGCAGTATTTT
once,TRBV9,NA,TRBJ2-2,CASSVAEGAHTGELFF,TGTGCCAGCAGCGTAGCGGAGGGGGCCCATACCGGGGAGCTGTTTTTT
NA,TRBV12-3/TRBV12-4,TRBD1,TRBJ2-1,CASSYPGQGFYNEQFF,TGTGCCAGCAGTTACCCGGGACAGGGGTTTTACAATGAGCAGTTCTTC
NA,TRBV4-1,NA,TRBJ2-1,CASSQQLGQSYNEQFF,TGCGCCAGCAGCCAACAACTCGGACAGTCCTACAATGAGCAGTTCTTC